The source of this T cell receptor beta chain is a study of shared clonotypes between healthy human individuals. Across the whole study: Ranging from 18 to 49 in age, donors were two women and three men.

V dropped 0 bases and J dropped 1 base, with 13 bases sitting between them. This CDR3 has 16 residues. Germline loops: CDR1 LNHNV, CDR2 YYDKDF (reference sequence). With respect to this clone: Its antigen is unknown.

The table came from immunoSEQ multiplex PCR; TCRdb's copy has only in-frame clones and leaves some out. The sample carries around 560,000 clones, about 95% recorded once. Only CD45RO-negative cells positively selected for CCR7 counted as naive CD8 cells, so terminally differentiated effector memory CD45RA+ cells were excluded. Adult Caucasians living in Nashville, Tennessee made up all of the donors. The study's findings and limits: The sharing of about 5.3% of naive CD4 clonotypes was seen across several donors. Owing to a small donor count, the genetic and exposure-history diversity represented was limited.

Input material: naive CD8+ T cells sorted from blood. The origin of this receptor is a woman in her thirties in good health. The genes are TRBV15 and TRBJ2-7; D remains unclear. DNA of the CDR3: TGTGCCACCAGCAGAGATCGGGCAAGGGTTTCCTACGAGCAGTACTTC. Encoded protein: CATSRDRARVSYEQYF.